This TCR beta chain was captured in a study of regulatory T cells in long-lasting Graves disease. Germline loops: CDR1 SGHTA, CDR2 FQGNSA. CDR3 length equals 13 residues. V was pared by 1 base and J by 3 bases, with 4 bases between. The time point denotes: newly diagnosed GD, antithyroid drugs for less than 3 months. The TCR library used RNA extracted from PBMCs. Sequencing libraries for TCR beta were prepared with iRepertoire HTBI primers and Arm-PCR of CDR3 regions. A single record per CDR3 protein comes from TCRdb applying MiXCR to the multiplex PCR reads. The sample carries roughly 410,000 distinct CDR3 sequences, about 15% recorded once. This clonotype has a count of ten or more. These data also formed part of another study, on T cells in Graves' hyperthyroidism and ophthalmopathy.

Sequenced here: peripheral blood mononuclear cells (PBMCs), sampled at new diagnosis, from a patient treated with antithyroid drugs. The TCR originated in a woman aged 40 to 49 with Graves disease. The V and J genes are TRBV7-2 and TRBJ1-5; D ambiguous. The DNA for the CDR3 is TGTGCCAGCAGCTTAGTCACCAATCAGCCCCAGCATTTT. Amino acids: CASSLVTNQPQHF.